The rows below give T cell receptor beta chains drawn from one sample of a study of T cells after yellow fever vaccination. TCRdb redid the calling of the 5' RACE reads with MiXCR, one entry per CDR3 protein. The sample holds 300,000 to 400,000 distinct CDR3 sequences; about 9.5% are singletons and the top ten take approximately 19%. This specimen was PBMCs, taken on the day of the first yellow fever vaccination. Every receptor here comes from a man between 18 and 29 years old who received the YFV17D yellow fever vaccine. The CDR3 runs from the conserved cysteine through the conserved F or W. The order of the fields is J gene, D gene, clone size, V gene, CDR3 protein, CDR3 DNA. The D gene is left open where the match is weak. Clone size, where shown, is once, few, many, or a class for clones that have expanded.

>TRBJ2-1|-|-|TRBV4-1
CASSQDPNSYNEQFF
TGCGCCAGCAGCCAAGATCCCAATAGCTACAATGAGCAGTTCTTC
>TRBJ2-7|TRBD2|few|TRBV6-5
CASSYSSPSGGLRYHEQYF
TGTGCCAGCAGTTACTCGAGTCCTAGCGGGGGGCTCCGGTACCACGAGCAGTACTTC
>TRBJ1-5|-|few|TRBV11-3
CASSLGGWVGPQHF
TGTGCCAGCAGCTTAGGAGGTTGGGTAGGGCCCCAGCATTTT
>TRBJ2-1|TRBD2|few|TRBV5-5
CASTQGLSSGGPEQFF
TGTGCCAGCACCCAGGGGCTGTCTAGCGGGGGGCCTGAGCAGTTCTTC
>TRBJ1-1|-|-|TRBV7-2
CASSQQGPNTEAFF
TGTGCCAGCAGCCAACAGGGCCCGAACACTGAAGCTTTCTTT
>TRBJ2-7|-|few|TRBV6-1
CASTHPGRGPYEQYF
TGTGCCAGCACCCATCCGGGTCGAGGACCCTACGAGCAGTACTTC
>TRBJ1-2|-|few|TRBV12-3/TRBV12-4
CASSSATRTANYGYTF
TGTGCCAGCAGTTCCGCTACCAGAACAGCCAACTATGGCTACACCTTC
>TRBJ2-1|-|few|TRBV7-8
CASSRRGGTYNEQFF
TGTGCCAGCAGCCGGAGGGGGGGAACCTACAATGAGCAGTTCTTC
>TRBJ2-3|-|few|TRBV5-1
CASRVQGPTDTQYF
TGCGCCAGCAGAGTCCAGGGACCCACAGATACGCAGTATTTT
>TRBJ2-1|-|few|TRBV24-1
CATSDTTRYNEQFF
TGTGCCACCAGTGATACAACTCGTTACAATGAGCAGTTCTTC
>TRBJ1-2|TRBD1|many|TRBV7-9
CASSLRDSYGYTF
TGTGCCAGCAGCCTCCGGGACAGCTATGGCTACACCTTC
>TRBJ1-3|-|few|TRBV4-1
CASSQPLRRGNTIYF
TGCGCCAGCAGCCAACCTCTGAGGCGTGGAAACACCATATATTTT
>TRBJ2-1|-|-|TRBV7-9
CASSGDFYNEQFF
TGTGCCAGCAGCGGGGATTTCTACAATGAGCAGTTCTTC
>TRBJ2-1|-|few|TRBV29-1
CSVGGKKEGDSYNEQFF
TGCAGCGTTGGCGGCAAAAAGGAGGGGGACTCCTACAATGAGCAGTTCTTC
>TRBJ2-3|-|few|TRBV19
CASSIGVLALASTDTQYF
TGTGCCAGTAGTATAGGAGTTTTGGCATTGGCGAGCACAGATACGCAGTATTTT
>TRBJ1-1|TRBD1|many|TRBV3-1
CASNPRDRGLGEAFF
TGTGCCAGCAACCCTCGGGACAGGGGGCTTGGGGAAGCTTTCTTT
>TRBJ2-6|TRBD1|-|TRBV11-1
CASSSPGQDSSGANVLTF
TGTGCCAGCAGCAGCCCGGGACAGGATTCCTCTGGGGCCAACGTCCTGACTTTC
>TRBJ2-1|-|-|TRBV24-1
CATSDYTRDTGLYNEQFF
TGTGCCACCAGTGATTACACCCGTGACACCGGGCTATACAATGAGCAGTTCTTC
>TRBJ2-7|-|-|TRBV20-1
CSASRGDGFYEQYF
TGCAGTGCTAGTAGAGGGGATGGTTTCTACGAGCAGTACTTC
>TRBJ1-1|-|-|TRBV4-3
CASSQDRWF
TGCGCCAGCAGTCAAGACAGGTGGTTT
>TRBJ2-3|-|many|TRBV28
CASSRSTGATDTQYF
TGTGCCAGCAGCCGAAGTACGGGCGCCACAGATACGCAGTATTTT
>TRBJ2-1|-|many|TRBV7-3
CASSTRRLLPRGNSYNEQFF
TGTGCCAGCAGCACCAGACGGTTACTACCCAGGGGAAACTCCTACAATGAGCAGTTCTTC
>TRBJ2-1|-|few|TRBV9
CASSVARGGGNEQFF
TGTGCCAGCAGCGTAGCTAGGGGAGGGGGCAATGAGCAGTTCTTC
>TRBJ2-1|-|-|TRBV5-1
CASSLIRRSYNEQFF
TGCGCCAGCAGCTTGATTCGACGCTCCTACAATGAGCAGTTCTTC
>TRBJ1-1|-|few|TRBV29-1
CSVYAFVWGFSSSEAFF
TGCAGCGTCTACGCGTTTGTCTGGGGTTTTAGCAGTTCTGAAGCTTTCTTT
>TRBJ2-3|TRBD1|few|TRBV18
CASSPMTGPRTDTQYF
TGTGCCAGCTCACCCATGACAGGGCCCCGCACAGATACGCAGTATTTT
>TRBJ2-1|-|-|TRBV7-3
CASSPGGSNEQFF
TGTGCCAGCAGCCCCGGGGGCAGCAATGAGCAGTTCTTC
>TRBJ2-1|TRBD2|-|TRBV11-2
CASSLISGGAGTYNEQFF
TGTGCCAGCAGCTTAATTAGCGGGGGGGCAGGGACTTACAATGAGCAGTTCTTC
>TRBJ2-5|-|few|TRBV5-4
CASSAEEETQYF
TGTGCCAGCAGCGCTGAGGAAGAGACCCAGTACTTC
>TRBJ1-2|-|few|TRBV7-2
CASSLVAGGAYGYTF
TGTGCCAGCAGCTTAGTAGCGGGGGGCGCATATGGCTACACCTTC
>TRBJ1-5|-|few|TRBV6-2/TRBV6-3
CASSGRGDNQPQHF
TGTGCCAGCAGCGGGAGGGGGGACAATCAGCCCCAGCATTTT
>TRBJ1-1|-|-|TRBV7-2
CACRRVNTEAFF
TGTGCCTGCCGGCGGGTTAACACTGAAGCTTTCTTT
>TRBJ2-7|TRBD2|-|TRBV29-1
CSVVGLAGSTDEQYF
TGCAGCGTTGTGGGGCTAGCGGGGAGCACGGACGAGCAGTACTTC
>TRBJ1-5|TRBD1|many|TRBV12-3/TRBV12-4
CASSPRDRDNQPQHF
TGTGCCAGCAGTCCTCGAGACAGGGACAATCAGCCCCAGCATTTT
>TRBJ1-1|-|-|TRBV11-3
CASSLVRPSNTEAFF
TGTGCCAGCAGCTTAGTACGTCCGTCGAACACTGAAGCTTTCTTT
>TRBJ2-1|TRBD1|many|TRBV6-2/TRBV6-3
CATTGTGGYNEQFF
TGTGCCACCACCGGGACAGGGGGCTACAATGAGCAGTTCTTC
>TRBJ1-1|-|-|TRBV20-1
CSARAPNTEAFF
TGCAGTGCCAGGGCCCCGAACACTGAAGCTTTCTTT
>TRBJ2-5|TRBD1|-|TRBV7-8
CASSLYRGQGETQYF
TGTGCCAGCAGCTTGTATAGGGGGCAAGGAGAGACCCAGTACTTC
>TRBJ2-5|TRBD2|-|TRBV4-1
CASSLTASGGYQDTQYF
TGCGCCAGCAGCCTAACCGCTAGCGGGGGGTACCAAGATACCCAGTACTTC
>TRBJ2-2|-|many|TRBV20-1
CSAPLAANTGELFF
TGCAGTGCCCCATTGGCAGCGAACACCGGGGAGCTGTTTTTT
>TRBJ1-6|-|-|TRBV4-3
CASSQEGVTDFNSPLHF
TGCGCCAGCAGCCAAGAAGGTGTCACAGACTTTAACTCACCCCTCCACTTT
>TRBJ1-1|-|many|TRBV5-4
CASSLVGTLNTEAFF
TGTGCCAGCAGCTTGGTCGGTACACTGAACACTGAAGCTTTCTTT
>TRBJ2-1|-|few|TRBV7-9
CASSLEVRGGANNEQFF
TGTGCCAGCAGCTTAGAGGTCAGGGGCGGGGCTAACAATGAGCAGTTCTTC
>TRBJ1-6|-|many|TRBV20-1
CSAMDLGPLGPLHF
TGCAGTGCGATGGACCTCGGGCCGTTGGGACCCCTCCACTTT
>TRBJ1-1|-|few|TRBV2
CASAYDTEAFF
TGTGCCAGCGCGTATGACACTGAAGCTTTCTTT
>TRBJ2-4|TRBD2|-|TRBV7-8
CASSRAGRGVALAKNIQYF
TGTGCCAGCAGCCGGGCAGGGCGGGGGGTTGCCCTAGCCAAAAACATTCAGTACTTC
>TRBJ2-5|TRBD2|few|TRBV4-3
CASSHRLTRGVQTQYF
TGCGCCAGCAGCCACAGACTTACTCGGGGGGTGCAGACCCAGTACTTC
>TRBJ2-5|-|-|TRBV5-4
CASSLLGSGRETQYF
TGTGCCAGCAGCTTACTCGGTTCGGGAAGGGAGACCCAGTACTTC
>TRBJ1-2|-|many|TRBV7-8
CASSLAGAGYGYTF
TGTGCCAGCAGCTTAGCGGGGGCCGGCTATGGCTACACCTTC
>TRBJ2-5|-|-|TRBV7-6
CASSLEGIGETQYF
TGTGCCAGCAGCTTAGAGGGGATTGGAGAGACCCAGTACTTC
>TRBJ1-1|-|-|TRBV2
CASSREIAEAFF
TGTGCCTCCAGCAGGGAGATCGCTGAAGCTTTCTTT
>TRBJ2-1|-|few|TRBV7-9
CASSFTAGQPLGEQFF
TGTGCCAGCAGCTTCACGGCGGGACAGCCCTTAGGTGAGCAGTTCTTC
>TRBJ1-1|-|-|TRBV5-1
CASSFERRNTEAFF
TGCGCCAGCAGCTTCGAACGCAGGAACACTGAAGCTTTCTTT
>TRBJ1-1|TRBD1|few|TRBV5-1
CASSLVGQGPTEAFF
TGCGCCAGCAGCTTGGTAGGACAGGGGCCAACTGAAGCTTTCTTT
>TRBJ2-5|TRBD1|few|TRBV24-1
CATSDHRDRGLRETQYF
TGTGCCACCAGTGACCACCGGGACAGGGGATTGCGAGAGACCCAGTACTTC